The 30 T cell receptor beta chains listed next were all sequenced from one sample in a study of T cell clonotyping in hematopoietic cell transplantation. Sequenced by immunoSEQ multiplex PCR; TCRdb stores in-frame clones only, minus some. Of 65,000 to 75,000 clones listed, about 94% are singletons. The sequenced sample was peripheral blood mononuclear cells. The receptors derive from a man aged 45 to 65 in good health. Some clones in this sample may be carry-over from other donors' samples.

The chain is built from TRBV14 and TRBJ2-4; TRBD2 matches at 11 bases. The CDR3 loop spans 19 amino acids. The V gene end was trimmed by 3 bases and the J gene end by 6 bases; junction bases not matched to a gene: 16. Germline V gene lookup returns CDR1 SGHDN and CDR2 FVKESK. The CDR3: CASSQEAASGGRVGNIQYF. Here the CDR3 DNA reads TGTGCCAGCAGCCAGGAGGCGGCTAGCGGGGGGAGGGTTGGAAACATTCAGTACTTC.

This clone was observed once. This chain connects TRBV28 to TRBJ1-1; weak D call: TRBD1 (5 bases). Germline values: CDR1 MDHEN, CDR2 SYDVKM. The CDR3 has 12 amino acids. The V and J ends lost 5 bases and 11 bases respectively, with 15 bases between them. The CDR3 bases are TGTGCCAGCAGTCCCGGACGGGGGGACGCTTTCTTT. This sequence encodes CASSPGRGDAFF.

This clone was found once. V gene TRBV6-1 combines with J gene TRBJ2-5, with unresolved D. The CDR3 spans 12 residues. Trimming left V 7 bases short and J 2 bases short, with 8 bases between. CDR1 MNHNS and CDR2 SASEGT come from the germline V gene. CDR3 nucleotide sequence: TGTGCCAGCATGTGGGCTCAAGAGACCCAGTACTTC. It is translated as CASMWAQETQYF.

The CDR3 region has the DNA TGTGCCAGCAGCAGTCTAGGTTCGACAGTTCACAACACTGAAGCTTTCTTT. Translating gives CASSSLGSTVHNTEAFF. The V call is TRBV5-4, the J call TRBJ1-1; D possibly corresponds to TRBD1 (5 bases). Germline loops: CDR1 SGHNT, CDR2 YYREEE (reference sequence). V gave up 4 bases and J gave up 2 bases, with 21 bases separating them. The CDR3 runs 17 residues.

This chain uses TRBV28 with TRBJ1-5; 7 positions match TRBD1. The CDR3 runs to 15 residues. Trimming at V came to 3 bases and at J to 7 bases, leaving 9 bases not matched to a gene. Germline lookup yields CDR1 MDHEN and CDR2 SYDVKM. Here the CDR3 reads CASSFGGGAYQPQHF. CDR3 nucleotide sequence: TGTGCCAGCAGTTTCGGAGGGGGCGCTTACCAGCCCCAGCATTTT.

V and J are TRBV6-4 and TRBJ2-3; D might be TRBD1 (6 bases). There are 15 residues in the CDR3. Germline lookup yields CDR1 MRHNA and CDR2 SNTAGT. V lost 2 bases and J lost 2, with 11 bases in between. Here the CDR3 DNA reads TGTGCCAGCAGTGACGGCCGGGACAACACAGATACGCAGTATTTT. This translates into CASSDGRDNTDTQYF.

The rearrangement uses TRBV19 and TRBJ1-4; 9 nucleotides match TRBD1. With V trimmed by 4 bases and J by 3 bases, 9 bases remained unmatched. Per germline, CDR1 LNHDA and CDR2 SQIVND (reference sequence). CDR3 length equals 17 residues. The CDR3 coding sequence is TGTGCCAGTAGTACCATACAGGGGGCAGGCGCTAATGAAAAACTGTTTTTT. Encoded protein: CASSTIQGAGANEKLFF.

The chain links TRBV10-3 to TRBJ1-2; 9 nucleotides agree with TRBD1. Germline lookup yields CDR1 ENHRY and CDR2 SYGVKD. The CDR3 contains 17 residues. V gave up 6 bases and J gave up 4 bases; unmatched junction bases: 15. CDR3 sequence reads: CAISANRQQGAGYGYTF. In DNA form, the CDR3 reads TGTGCCATCAGCGCAAATAGACAACAGGGGGCCGGCTATGGCTACACCTTC.

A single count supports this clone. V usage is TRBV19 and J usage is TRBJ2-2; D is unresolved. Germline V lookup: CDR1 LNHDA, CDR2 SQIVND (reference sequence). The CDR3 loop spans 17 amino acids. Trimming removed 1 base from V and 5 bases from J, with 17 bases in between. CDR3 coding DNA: TGTGCCAGTAGTATAGGGCCTGGGCCACGGCGGACCGGGGAGCTGTTTTTT. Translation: CASSIGPGPRRTGELFF.

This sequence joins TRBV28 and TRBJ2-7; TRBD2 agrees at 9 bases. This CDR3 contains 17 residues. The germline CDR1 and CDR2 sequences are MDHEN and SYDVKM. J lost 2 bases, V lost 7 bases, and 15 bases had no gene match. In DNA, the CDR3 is TGTGCCAGCAATGCGCCAGGAGATGCTAGCGGGGCCTACGAGCAGTACTTC. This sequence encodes CASNAPGDASGAYEQYF.

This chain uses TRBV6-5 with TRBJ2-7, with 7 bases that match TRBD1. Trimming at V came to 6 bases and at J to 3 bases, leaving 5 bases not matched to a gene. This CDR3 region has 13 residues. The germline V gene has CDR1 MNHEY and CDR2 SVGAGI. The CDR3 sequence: CASRLGQFYEQYF. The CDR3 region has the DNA TGTGCCAGCAGGCTGGGACAGTTCTACGAGCAGTACTTC.

The DNA for the CDR3 is TGCGCCAGCAGAAACGGACAGGGGGTCCCCTACGAGCAGTACTTC. Protein: CASRNGQGVPYEQYF. This chain connects TRBV10-1 to TRBJ2-7; 10 nucleotides align to TRBD1. Germline V gene lookup returns CDR1 WNHNN and CDR2 SYGVQD (reference sequence). V lost 6 bases, J lost 2 bases, and 7 bases stayed unmatched. The length of the CDR3 is 15 residues.

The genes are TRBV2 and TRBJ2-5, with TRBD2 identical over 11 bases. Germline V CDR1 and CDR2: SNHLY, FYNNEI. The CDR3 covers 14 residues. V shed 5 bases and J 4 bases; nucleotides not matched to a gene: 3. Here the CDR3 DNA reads TGTGCCAGCAGTTCGACTAGCGGGATAGAGACCCAGTACTTC. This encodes CASSSTSGIETQYF. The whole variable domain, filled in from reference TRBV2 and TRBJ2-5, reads EPEVTQTPSHQVTQMGQEVILRCVPISNHLYFYWYRQILGQKVEFLVSFYNNEISEKSEIFDDQFSVERPDGSNFTLKIRSTKLEDSAMYFCASSSTSGIETQYFGPGTRLLVL.

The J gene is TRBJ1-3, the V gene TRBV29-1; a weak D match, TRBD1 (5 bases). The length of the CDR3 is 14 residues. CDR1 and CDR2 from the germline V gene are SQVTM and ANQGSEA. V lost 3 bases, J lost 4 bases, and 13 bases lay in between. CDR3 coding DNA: TGCAGCGTTGACCTCGGGACTTCAGGAAACACCATATATTTT. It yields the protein CSVDLGTSGNTIYF. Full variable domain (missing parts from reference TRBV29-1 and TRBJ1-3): SAVISQKPSRDICQRGTSLTIQCQVDSQVTMMFWYRQQPGQSLTLIATANQGSEATYESGFVIDKFPISRPNLTFSTLTVSNMSPEDSSIYLCSVDLGTSGNTIYFGEGSWLTVV.

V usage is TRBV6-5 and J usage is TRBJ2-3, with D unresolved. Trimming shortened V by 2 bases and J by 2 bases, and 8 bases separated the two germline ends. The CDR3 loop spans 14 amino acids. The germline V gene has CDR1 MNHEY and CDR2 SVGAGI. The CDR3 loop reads CASSYRQYTDTQYF. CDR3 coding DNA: TGTGCCAGCAGTTACAGGCAGTACACAGATACGCAGTATTTT.

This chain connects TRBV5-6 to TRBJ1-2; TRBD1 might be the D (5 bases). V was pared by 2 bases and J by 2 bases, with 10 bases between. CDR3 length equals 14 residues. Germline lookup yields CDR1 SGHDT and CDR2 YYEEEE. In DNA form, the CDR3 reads TGTGCCAGCAGCTTCAACAGGAAAAACTATGGCTACACCTTC. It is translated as CASSFNRKNYGYTF.

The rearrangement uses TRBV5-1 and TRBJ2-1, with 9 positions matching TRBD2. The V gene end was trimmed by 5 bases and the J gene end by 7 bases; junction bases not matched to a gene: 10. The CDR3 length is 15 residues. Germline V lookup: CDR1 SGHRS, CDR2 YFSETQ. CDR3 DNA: TGCGCCAGCAGGCCACTAGGCGGGGGGGATAATGAGCAGTTCTTC. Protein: CASRPLGGGDNEQFF.

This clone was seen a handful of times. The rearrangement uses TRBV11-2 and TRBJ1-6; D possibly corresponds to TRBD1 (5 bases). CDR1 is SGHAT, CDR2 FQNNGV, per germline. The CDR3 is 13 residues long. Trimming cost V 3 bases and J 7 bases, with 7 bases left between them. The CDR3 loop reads CASSFWDNSPLHF. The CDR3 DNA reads TGTGCCAGCAGCTTCTGGGACAATTCACCCCTCCACTTT.

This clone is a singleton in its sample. The CDR3 loop reads CASSLPQAPLSEQYF. CDR3 nucleotide sequence: TGTGCCAGCAGCTTACCACAGGCCCCCCTTTCCGAGCAGTACTTC. V and J are TRBV7-9 and TRBJ2-7; D possibly corresponds to TRBD1 (5 bases). Germline loops: CDR1 SEHNR, CDR2 FQNEAQ (reference sequence). This CDR3 region has 15 residues. Deletions cut 2 bases from V and 6 bases from J, with 17 bases between.

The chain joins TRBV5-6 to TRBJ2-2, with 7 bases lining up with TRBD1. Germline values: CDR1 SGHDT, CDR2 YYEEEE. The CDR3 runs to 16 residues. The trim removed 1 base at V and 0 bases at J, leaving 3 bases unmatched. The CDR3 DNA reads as TGTGCCAGCAGCTTGTTCGGGACAGCGAACACCGGGGAGCTGTTTTTT. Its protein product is CASSLFGTANTGELFF.

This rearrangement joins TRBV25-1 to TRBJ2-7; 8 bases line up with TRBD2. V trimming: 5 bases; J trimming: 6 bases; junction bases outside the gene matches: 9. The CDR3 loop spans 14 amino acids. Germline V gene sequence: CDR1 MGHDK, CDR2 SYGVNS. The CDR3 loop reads CASSTSGKNSEQYF. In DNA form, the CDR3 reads TGTGCCAGCAGTACTAGCGGTAAGAACTCCGAGCAGTACTTC.

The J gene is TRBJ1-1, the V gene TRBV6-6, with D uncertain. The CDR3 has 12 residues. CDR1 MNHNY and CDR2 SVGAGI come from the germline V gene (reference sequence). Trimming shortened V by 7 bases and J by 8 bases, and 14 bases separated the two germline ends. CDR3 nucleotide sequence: TGTGCCAGCACCGACAATCCCGCCGAAGCTTTCTTT. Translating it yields CASTDNPAEAFF.

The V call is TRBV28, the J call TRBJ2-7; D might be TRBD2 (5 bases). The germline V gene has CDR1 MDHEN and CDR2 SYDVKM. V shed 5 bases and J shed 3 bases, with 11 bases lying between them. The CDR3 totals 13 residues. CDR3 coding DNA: TGTGCCAGCAGTCATGGACTTCTCTACGAGCAGTACTTC. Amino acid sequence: CASSHGLLYEQYF.

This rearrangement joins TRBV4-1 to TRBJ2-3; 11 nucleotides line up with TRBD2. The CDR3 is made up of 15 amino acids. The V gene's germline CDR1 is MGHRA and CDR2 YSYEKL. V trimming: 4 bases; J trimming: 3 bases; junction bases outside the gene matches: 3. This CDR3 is CASSRLAGTTDTQYF. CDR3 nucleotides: TGCGCCAGCAGCCGACTAGCGGGGACGACAGATACGCAGTATTTT.

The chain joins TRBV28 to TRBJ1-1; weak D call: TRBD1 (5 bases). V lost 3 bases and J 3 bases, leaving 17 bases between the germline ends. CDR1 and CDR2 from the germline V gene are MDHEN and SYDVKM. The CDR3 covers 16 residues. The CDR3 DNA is TGTGCCAGCAGTTTCCTTTATCCAGGGAAGGACACTGAAGCTTTCTTT. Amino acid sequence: CASSFLYPGKDTEAFF.

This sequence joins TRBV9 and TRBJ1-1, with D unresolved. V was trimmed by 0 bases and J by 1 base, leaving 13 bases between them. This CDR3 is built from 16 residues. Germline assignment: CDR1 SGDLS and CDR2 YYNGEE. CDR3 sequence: CASSVVVGQANTEAFF. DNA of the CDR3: TGTGCCAGCAGCGTAGTAGTGGGTCAGGCGAACACTGAAGCTTTCTTT. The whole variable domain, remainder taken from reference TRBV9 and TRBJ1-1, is DSGVTQTPKHLITATGQRVTLRCSPRSGDLSVYWYQQSLDQGLQFLIQYYNGEERAKGNILERFSAQQFPDLHSELNLSSLELGDSALYFCASSVVVGQANTEAFFGQGTRLTVV.

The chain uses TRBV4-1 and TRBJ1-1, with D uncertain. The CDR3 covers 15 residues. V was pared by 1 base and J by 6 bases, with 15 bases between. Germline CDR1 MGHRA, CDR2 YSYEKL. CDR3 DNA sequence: TGCGCCAGCAGCCAAGGACACAGTGGAGGCGCTGAAGCTTTCTTT. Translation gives CASSQGHSGGAEAFF.

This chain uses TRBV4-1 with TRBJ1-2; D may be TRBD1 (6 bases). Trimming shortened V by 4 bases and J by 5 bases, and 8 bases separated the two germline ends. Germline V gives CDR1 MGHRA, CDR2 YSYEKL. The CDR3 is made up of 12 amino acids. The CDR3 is CASSPGEYGYTF. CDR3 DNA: TGCGCCAGCAGCCCAGGGGAGTATGGCTACACCTTC.

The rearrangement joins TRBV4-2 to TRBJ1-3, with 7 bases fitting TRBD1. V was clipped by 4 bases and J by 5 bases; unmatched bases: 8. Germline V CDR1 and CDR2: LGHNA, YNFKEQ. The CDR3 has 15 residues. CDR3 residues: CASSLTTGMRNTIYF. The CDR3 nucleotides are TGTGCCAGCAGCCTGACGACAGGGATGAGAAACACCATATATTTT.

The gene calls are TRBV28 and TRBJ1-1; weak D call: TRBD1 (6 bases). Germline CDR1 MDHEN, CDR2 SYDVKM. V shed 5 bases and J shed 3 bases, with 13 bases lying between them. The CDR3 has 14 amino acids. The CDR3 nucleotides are TGTGCCAGCAGTCTAAGGACAGTACACACTGAAGCTTTCTTT. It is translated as CASSLRTVHTEAFF. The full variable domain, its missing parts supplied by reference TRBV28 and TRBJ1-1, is DVKVTQSSRYLVKRTGEKVFLECVQDMDHENMFWYRQDPGLGLRLIYFSYDVKMKEKGDIPEGYSVSREKKERFSLILESASTNQTSMYLCASSLRTVHTEAFFGQGTRLTVV.